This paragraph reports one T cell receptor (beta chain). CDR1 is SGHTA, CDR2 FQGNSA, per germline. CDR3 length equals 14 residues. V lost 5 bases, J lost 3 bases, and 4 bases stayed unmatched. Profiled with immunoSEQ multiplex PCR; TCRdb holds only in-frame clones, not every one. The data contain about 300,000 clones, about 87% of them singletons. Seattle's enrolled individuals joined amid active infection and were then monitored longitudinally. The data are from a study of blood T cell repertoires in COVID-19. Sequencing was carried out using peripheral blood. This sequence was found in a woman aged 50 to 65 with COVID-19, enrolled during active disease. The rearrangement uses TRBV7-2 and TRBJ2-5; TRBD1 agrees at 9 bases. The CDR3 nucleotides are TGTGCCAGCAGCCCCGGACAGGGGAAAGAGACCCAGTACTTC. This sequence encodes CASSPGQGKETQYF. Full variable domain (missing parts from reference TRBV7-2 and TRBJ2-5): GAGVSQSPSNKVTEKGKDVELRCDPISGHTALYWYRQSLGQGLEFLIYFQGNSAPDKSGLPSDRFSAERTGGSVSTLTIQRTQQEDSAVYLCASSPGQGKETQYFGPGTRLLVL.